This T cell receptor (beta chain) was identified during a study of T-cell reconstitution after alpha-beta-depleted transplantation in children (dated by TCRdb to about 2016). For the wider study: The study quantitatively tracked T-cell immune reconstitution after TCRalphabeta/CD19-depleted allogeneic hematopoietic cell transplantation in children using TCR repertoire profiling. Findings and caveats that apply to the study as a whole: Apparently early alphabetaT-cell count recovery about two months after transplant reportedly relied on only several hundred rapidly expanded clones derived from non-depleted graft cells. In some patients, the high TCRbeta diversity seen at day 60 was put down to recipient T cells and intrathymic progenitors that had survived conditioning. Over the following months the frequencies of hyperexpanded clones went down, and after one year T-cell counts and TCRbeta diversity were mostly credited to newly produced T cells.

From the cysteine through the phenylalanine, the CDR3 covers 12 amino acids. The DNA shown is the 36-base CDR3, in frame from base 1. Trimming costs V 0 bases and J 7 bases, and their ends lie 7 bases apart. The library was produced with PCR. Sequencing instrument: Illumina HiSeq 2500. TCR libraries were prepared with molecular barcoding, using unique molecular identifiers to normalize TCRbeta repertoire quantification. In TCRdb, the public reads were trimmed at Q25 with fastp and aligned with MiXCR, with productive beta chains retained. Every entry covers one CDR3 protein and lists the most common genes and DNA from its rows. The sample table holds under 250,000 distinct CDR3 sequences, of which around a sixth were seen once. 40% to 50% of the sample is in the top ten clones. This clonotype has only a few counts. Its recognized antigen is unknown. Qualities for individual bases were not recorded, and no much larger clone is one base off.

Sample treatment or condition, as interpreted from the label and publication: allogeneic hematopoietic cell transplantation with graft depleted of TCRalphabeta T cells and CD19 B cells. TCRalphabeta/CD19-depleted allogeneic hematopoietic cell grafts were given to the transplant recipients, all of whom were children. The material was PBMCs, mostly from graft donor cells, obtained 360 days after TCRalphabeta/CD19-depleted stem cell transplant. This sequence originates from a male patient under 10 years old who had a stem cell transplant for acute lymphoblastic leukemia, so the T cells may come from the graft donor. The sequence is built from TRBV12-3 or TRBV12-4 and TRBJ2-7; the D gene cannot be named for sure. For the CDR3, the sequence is CASSLAPREQYF. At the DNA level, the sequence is TGTGCCAGCAGTTTAGCACCCCGGGAGCAGTACTTC.